These T cell receptor beta chains were read from a single sample in a study of OX40 agonist ivuxolimab in advanced cancers. Assay used: immunoSEQ multiplex PCR; TCRdb lists only in-frame clones, some missing. The repertoire holds over 90,000 clones, with approximately 95% as singletons. The material sequenced was CD4+ or CD8+ T cells sorted from blood, taken in a trial of the OX40 agonist ivuxolimab. These receptors were obtained from an adult with an advanced solid tumor such as melanoma, head and neck, liver or kidney cancer. CDR3s include the opening cysteine and the closing phenylalanine or tryptophan. The D gene is left open where the match is weak. Clone size is not always given. Where it is, it says once, few, many or a class for expanded clones.

D gene: .; J gene: TRBJ1-2; V gene: TRBV4-3; clone size: .; CDR3 DNA: TGCGCCAGCAGCCTCCATCGGGGGCAGAACTATGGCTACACCTTC; CDR3 protein: CASSLHRGQNYGYTF
D gene: .; J gene: TRBJ2-7; V gene: TRBV11-2; clone size: few; CDR3 DNA: TGTGCCAGCAGCTTAGGGGACGGACCGGGGGCCTACGAGCAGTACTTC; CDR3 protein: CASSLGDGPGAYEQYF
D gene: .; J gene: TRBJ1-2; V gene: TRBV29-1; clone size: .; CDR3 DNA: TGCAGCGTTCTCGTGAGGGCCTATGGCTACACCTTC; CDR3 protein: CSVLVRAYGYTF
D gene: TRBD2; J gene: TRBJ2-7; V gene: TRBV6-5; clone size: .; CDR3 DNA: TGTGCCAGCAGTTACTCGTTGGGGGGGAGCTCCTACGAGCAGTACTTC; CDR3 protein: CASSYSLGGSSYEQYF
D gene: .; J gene: TRBJ2-2; V gene: TRBV7-3; clone size: .; CDR3 DNA: TGTGCCAGCAGCTTAGTAGAGAACACCGGGGAGCTGTTTTTT; CDR3 protein: CASSLVENTGELFF
D gene: .; J gene: TRBJ2-3; V gene: TRBV4-1; clone size: .; CDR3 DNA: TGCGCCAGCAGCCAAGAGCCGGCAGATACGCAGTATTTT; CDR3 protein: CASSQEPADTQYF
D gene: TRBD2; J gene: TRBJ2-1; V gene: TRBV7-2; clone size: .; CDR3 DNA: TGTGCCAGCAGCTTAACAAGCGGGAGGGCCTTAGGCGCAAATGAGCAGTTCTTC; CDR3 protein: CASSLTSGRALGANEQFF
D gene: .; J gene: TRBJ1-1; V gene: TRBV5-4; clone size: .; CDR3 DNA: TGTGCCAGCAGCTCTTTCAGCCTTTTCACTGAAGCTTTCTTT; CDR3 protein: CASSSFSLFTEAFF
D gene: .; J gene: TRBJ1-1; V gene: TRBV4-2; clone size: .; CDR3 DNA: TGTGCCAGCAGCCAAGCCCCTCAGGTGGGGGCTGAAGCTTTCTTT; CDR3 protein: CASSQAPQVGAEAFF
D gene: .; J gene: TRBJ1-1; V gene: TRBV28; clone size: .; CDR3 DNA: TGTGCCAGCAGTCTCCTTAACACTGAAGCTTTCTTT; CDR3 protein: CASSLLNTEAFF
D gene: .; J gene: TRBJ1-2; V gene: TRBV6-5; clone size: .; CDR3 DNA: TGTGCCAGCACCTTGGCGGGAGGCAACTATGGCTACACCTTC; CDR3 protein: CASTLAGGNYGYTF
D gene: TRBD1; J gene: TRBJ1-5; V gene: TRBV9; clone size: .; CDR3 DNA: TGTGCCAGCAGCGTAGGCCAGGGGGGCAATCAGCCCCAGCATTTT; CDR3 protein: CASSVGQGGNQPQHF
D gene: .; J gene: TRBJ2-3; V gene: TRBV5-1; clone size: .; CDR3 DNA: TGCGCCAGCAGCCGCTGGGGGGCGGCTAGCACAGATACGCAGTATTTT; CDR3 protein: CASSRWGAASTDTQYF
D gene: .; J gene: TRBJ2-7; V gene: TRBV7-8; clone size: .; CDR3 DNA: TGTGCCAGCAGCTACAGTGGTAGGGAGCAGTACTTC; CDR3 protein: CASSYSGREQYF
D gene: TRBD1; J gene: TRBJ2-3; V gene: TRBV19; clone size: .; CDR3 DNA: TGTGCCAGTAGAGAGACAGGGGCAACAGATACGCAGTATTTT; CDR3 protein: CASRETGATDTQYF
D gene: TRBD1; J gene: TRBJ2-3; V gene: TRBV6-5; clone size: .; CDR3 DNA: TGTGCCAGCAGTTGGACAGGGGGTTTCACAGATACGCAGTATTTT; CDR3 protein: CASSWTGGFTDTQYF
D gene: .; J gene: TRBJ2-5; V gene: TRBV5-4; clone size: .; CDR3 DNA: TGTGCCAGCAGCTTGGACCAGGGGAGGGTGACCCAGTACTTC; CDR3 protein: CASSLDQGRVTQYF